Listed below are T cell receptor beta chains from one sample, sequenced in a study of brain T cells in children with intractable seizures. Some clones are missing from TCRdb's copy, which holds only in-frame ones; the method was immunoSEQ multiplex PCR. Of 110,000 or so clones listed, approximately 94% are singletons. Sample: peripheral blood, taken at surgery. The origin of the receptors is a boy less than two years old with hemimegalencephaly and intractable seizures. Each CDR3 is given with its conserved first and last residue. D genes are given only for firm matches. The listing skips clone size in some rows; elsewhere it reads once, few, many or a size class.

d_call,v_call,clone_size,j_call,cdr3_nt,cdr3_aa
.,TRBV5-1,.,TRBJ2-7,TGCGCCAGCAGCCCAAGGGACGGGGGGCGGGACGAGCAGTACTTC,CASSPRDGGRDEQYF
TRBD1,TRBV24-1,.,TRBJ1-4,TGTGCCACCAGTGATCCTCGACAGGGAAGTGAAAAACTGTTTTTT,CATSDPRQGSEKLFF
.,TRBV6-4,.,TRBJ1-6,TGTGCCAGCAGTGAGGAAGGTCCTCCTTCACCCCTCCACTTT,CASSEEGPPSPLHF
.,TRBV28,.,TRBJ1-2,TGTGCCAGCGGCCAGCTGCAGGGCGGCTATGGCTACACCTTC,CASGQLQGGYGYTF
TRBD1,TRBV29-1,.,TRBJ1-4,TGCAGCGGGCGGACAGGGGGAGAAAAACTGTTTTTT,CSGRTGGEKLFF
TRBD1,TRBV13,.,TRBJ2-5,TGTGCCAGCAGCTCTAGGGGGCGGGAGACCCAGTACTTC,CASSSRGRETQYF
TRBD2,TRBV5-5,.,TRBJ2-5,TGTGCCAGCAGCTTGTATTTTTTTAGGACTAGCGGGAGGGCCGCCGAGACCCAGTACTTC,CASSLYFFRTSGRAAETQYF
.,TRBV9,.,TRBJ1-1,TGTGCCAGCAGCGTAGGTGGGACGACCACTGAAGCTTTCTTT,CASSVGGTTTEAFF
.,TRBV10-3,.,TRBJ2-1,.,CAIRLALSLDYNEQFF
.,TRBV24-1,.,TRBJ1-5,TGTGCCACCAGTGATTGGGGTAAGCAGCCCCAGCATTTT,CATSDWGKQPQHF
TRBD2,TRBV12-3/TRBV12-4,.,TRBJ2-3,TGTGCCAGCAGGGCGGACGCGGGAGGGAGGTATTTT,CASRADAGGRYF
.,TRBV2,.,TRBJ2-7,TGTGCCAGCAGTGAAGTCGGCGTATCCTACGAGCAGTACTTC,CASSEVGVSYEQYF
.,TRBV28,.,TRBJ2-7,TGTGCCAGCACCCCCCCGGGTCGACTAGATCTCTACGAGCAGTACTTC,CASTPPGRLDLYEQYF
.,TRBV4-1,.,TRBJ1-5,TGCGCCAGCAGCCATGCCGGAAGCAATCAGCCCCAGCATTTT,CASSHAGSNQPQHF
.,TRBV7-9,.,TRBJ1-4,TGTGCCAGCAGCTTAGGTGGAAAACTGTTTTTT,CASSLGGKLFF
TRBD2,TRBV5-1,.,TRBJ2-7,TGCGCCAGCAGCTTGGTCGGCTGGACTAGCAACGAGCAGTACTTC,CASSLVGWTSNEQYF
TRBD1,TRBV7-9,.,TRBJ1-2,TGTGCCAGCAGCTTGGACAGGGGGCGAGACTATGGCTACACCTTC,CASSLDRGRDYGYTF
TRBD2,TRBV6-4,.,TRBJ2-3,TGTGCCAGCAGTGACTCGATCGGGACATGGACTAGCGATCCCACAGATACGCAGTATTTT,CASSDSIGTWTSDPTDTQYF
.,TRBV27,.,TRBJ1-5,TGTGCCAGCAGTCCGCTCTCCAGGGATCAGCCCCAGCATTTT,CASSPLSRDQPQHF
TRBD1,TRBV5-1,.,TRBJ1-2,TGCGCCAGCAGCTTGGCGGGACAGGGAGGTGGCTACACCTTC,CASSLAGQGGGYTF
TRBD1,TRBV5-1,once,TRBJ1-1,TGCGCCAGCAGCTGGAGACAGGGGCGGAACACTGAAGCTTTCTTT,CASSWRQGRNTEAFF
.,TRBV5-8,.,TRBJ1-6,TGTGCCAGCAGCTTGGGGACAACCCATAATTCACCCCTCCACTTT,CASSLGTTHNSPLHF
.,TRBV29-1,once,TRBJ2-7,TGCAGCGTTGTAGGGATGGTTGGCGACGAGCAGTACTTC,CSVVGMVGDEQYF
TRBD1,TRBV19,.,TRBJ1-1,TGTGCCAGTCAGGCGGGGATCTTGGACAGGGTGAGGAGGGGGGCGAACACTGAAGCTTTCTTT,CASQAGILDRVRRGANTEAFF
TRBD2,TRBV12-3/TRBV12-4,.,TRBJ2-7,TGTGCCAGCAGTTTAGGGGGGGGCGAGCAGTACTTC,CASSLGGGEQYF
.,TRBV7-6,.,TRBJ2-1,TGTGCCAGCAGCTCCGGACAGACCAATGAGCAGTTCTTC,CASSSGQTNEQFF
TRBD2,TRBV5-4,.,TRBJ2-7,TGTGCCAGCACGCTAGCGGGAGGGGTCGAGCAGTACTTC,CASTLAGGVEQYF
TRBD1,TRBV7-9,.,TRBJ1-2,TGTGCCAGCAGCTACGGACAGGGGGCTCGATATGGCTACACCTTC,CASSYGQGARYGYTF
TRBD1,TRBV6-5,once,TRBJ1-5,TGTGCCAGCAGGGACAGGGCCGATCAGCCCCAGCATTTT,CASRDRADQPQHF
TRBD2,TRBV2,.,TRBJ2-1,TGTGCCAGATTTCTAGCGGACAATGAGCAGTTCTTC,CARFLADNEQFF
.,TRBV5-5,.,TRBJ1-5,TGTGCCAGCAGCTTGGCCGGGGGAAATCAGCCCCAGCATTTT,CASSLAGGNQPQHF
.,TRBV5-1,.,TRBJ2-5,TGCGCCAGCAGCTTGGGCAGGGGAGAGACCCAGTACTTC,CASSLGRGETQYF
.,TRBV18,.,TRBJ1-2,TGTGCCAGCTTCTCTGCCGGGGGCAGAAGATATGGCTACACCTTC,CASFSAGGRRYGYTF
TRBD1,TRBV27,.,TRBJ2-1,TGTGCCAGCAGTTCTATCGGGACAGGGATAGATGAGCAGTTCTTC,CASSSIGTGIDEQFF
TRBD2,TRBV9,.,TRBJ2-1,TGTGCCAGCAGCGCAAGCGGGACCTCCTACAATGAGCAGTTCTTC,CASSASGTSYNEQFF
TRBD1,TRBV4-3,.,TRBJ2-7,TGCGCCAGCAGCCATGGGCTTACAGGGGGCCTTACCTACGAGCAGTACTTC,CASSHGLTGGLTYEQYF
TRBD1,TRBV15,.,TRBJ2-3,TGTGCCACCAGCAGAGATCAGGGACAGCCCTTAACGCAGTATTTT,CATSRDQGQPLTQYF
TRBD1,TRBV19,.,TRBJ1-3,TGTGCCAGTAGCGGGACAGCTGGAAACACCATATATTTT,CASSGTAGNTIYF
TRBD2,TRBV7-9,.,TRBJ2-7,TGTGCCAGCAGCTCCCTCATCGGCGGGGGCTACGAGCAGTACTTC,CASSSLIGGGYEQYF
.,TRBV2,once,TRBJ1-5,TGTGCCAGCTGTCCAGGTGATAATCAGCCCCAGCATTTT,CASCPGDNQPQHF
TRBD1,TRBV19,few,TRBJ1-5,TGTGCCAGTAGTATAGATCCTATCACAGGGGTGGTTCAGCCCCAGCATTTT,CASSIDPITGVVQPQHF
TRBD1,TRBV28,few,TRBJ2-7,TGTGCCAGCAGTCGACAACCGACAGGGATTTACGAGCAGTACTTC,CASSRQPTGIYEQYF
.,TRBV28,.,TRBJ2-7,TGTGCCAGCTGGGGGGACAGAACCTACGAGCAGTACTTC,CASWGDRTYEQYF
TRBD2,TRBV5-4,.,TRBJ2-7,TGTGCCAGCAGCCACGGGGGACTAGCGGGAGACGAGCAGTACTTC,CASSHGGLAGDEQYF
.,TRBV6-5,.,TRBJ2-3,TGTGCCAGCAGACCCGGACCCACTCGAACAGATACGCAGTATTTT,CASRPGPTRTDTQYF
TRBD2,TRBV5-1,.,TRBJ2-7,TGCGCCAGCAGCTTGAGACTAGCCCCCTACGAGCAGTACTTC,CASSLRLAPYEQYF
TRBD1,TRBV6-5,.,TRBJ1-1,TGTGCCAGCAGTTACTCGTTACAGGGGGACACTGAAGCTTTCTTT,CASSYSLQGDTEAFF
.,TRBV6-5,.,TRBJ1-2,TGTGCCAGTAAGCCACTTGGAAATTCCTTCTATGGCTACACCTTC,CASKPLGNSFYGYTF
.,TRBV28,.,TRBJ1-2,TGTGCCAGCAGTTTGGGGGCTGGCTACACCTTC,CASSLGAGYTF
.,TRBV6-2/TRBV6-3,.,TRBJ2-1,TGTGCCAGCAGCCGCCAGACTGGGGAAGAGCAGTTCTTC,CASSRQTGEEQFF
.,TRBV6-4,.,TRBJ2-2,TGTGCCACCCGACTAGTTGCGGTCACCGGGGAGCTGTTTTTT,CATRLVAVTGELFF
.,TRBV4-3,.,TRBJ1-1,TGCGCCAGCAGCCAAGAGGCAGGGAGGGCGAACACTGAAGCTTTCTTT,CASSQEAGRANTEAFF
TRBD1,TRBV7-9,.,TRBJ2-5,TGTGCCAGCAGCCCTTACGGACAGGGACAAGAGACCCAGTACTTC,CASSPYGQGQETQYF
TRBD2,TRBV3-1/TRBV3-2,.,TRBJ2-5,TGTGCCAGCAGCCAAGCGGGGGGAGAAGAGACCCAGTACTTC,CASSQAGGEETQYF
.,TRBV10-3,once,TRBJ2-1,TGTGCCATCACTCAGACTAGTGGCAATGAGCAGTTCTTC,CAITQTSGNEQFF
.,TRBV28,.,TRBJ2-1,TGTGCCAGCAGTCCTTTCGCGGGGTCCTCCTACAATGAGCAGTTCTTC,CASSPFAGSSYNEQFF